A selection of T cell receptor beta chains follows, all from one sample in a study of cytotoxic CD8 clonotypes in ibrutinib-treated CLL. Produced via immunoSEQ multiplex PCR; TCRdb's table is partial and in-frame only. This sample has roughly 170,000 clones, with about 80% found just once. The specimen comprised PBMCs, sampled after 24 months of ibrutinib treatment. These TCRs come from a human donor with chronic lymphocytic leukemia. The CDR3 runs from the conserved cysteine through the conserved F or W. The D gene is left open where the match is weak. Clone size is stated in some rows and not others, as once, few, many or a class when expanded.

j_call: TRBJ1-5
clone_size: .
v_call: TRBV19
d_call: .
cdr3_length: 13
cdr3_nt: TGTGCCAGTAGTGATACCAGATCCTCGCCCCAGCATTTT
cdr3_aa: CASSDTRSSPQHF

j_call: TRBJ2-7
clone_size: .
v_call: TRBV7-9
d_call: .
cdr3_length: 14
cdr3_nt: TGTGCCAGCAGCTTATATGACACCCTCTACGAGCAGTACTTC
cdr3_aa: CASSLYDTLYEQYF

j_call: TRBJ1-1
clone_size: .
v_call: TRBV5-4
d_call: .
cdr3_length: 16
cdr3_nt: TGTGCCAGCAGCCCCCGAGGGGGGCCGGCGAACACTGAAGCTTTCTTT
cdr3_aa: CASSPRGGPANTEAFF

j_call: TRBJ1-2
clone_size: .
v_call: TRBV7-2
d_call: .
cdr3_length: 15
cdr3_nt: TGTGCCAGCAGCCTGGAGGGTGTAGGCAGCTATGGCTACACCTTC
cdr3_aa: CASSLEGVGSYGYTF

j_call: TRBJ2-2
clone_size: .
v_call: TRBV2
d_call: .
cdr3_length: 17
cdr3_nt: TGTGCCAGCACCACCAGCAGGTCCGGGGAGAACACCGGGGAGCTGTTTTTT
cdr3_aa: CASTTSRSGENTGELFF

j_call: TRBJ1-2
clone_size: .
v_call: TRBV7-9
d_call: TRBD1
cdr3_length: 17
cdr3_nt: TGTGCCAGCAGCTTATTACGACAGGGTGACTCATACTATGGCTACACCTTC
cdr3_aa: CASSLLRQGDSYYGYTF

j_call: TRBJ1-2
clone_size: .
v_call: TRBV4-1
d_call: .
cdr3_length: 15
cdr3_nt: TGCGCCAGCAGCCAAGATAGGACGGACAGACATGGCTACACCTTC
cdr3_aa: CASSQDRTDRHGYTF

j_call: TRBJ2-2
clone_size: .
v_call: TRBV5-4
d_call: .
cdr3_length: 15
cdr3_nt: TGTGCCAGCACCTTCGGAGGGTACAACACCGGGGAGCTGTTTTTT
cdr3_aa: CASTFGGYNTGELFF

j_call: TRBJ1-1
clone_size: .
v_call: TRBV6-6
d_call: .
cdr3_length: 13
cdr3_nt: TGTGCCAGCAGTTACGGGGGGAACACTGAAGCTTTCTTT
cdr3_aa: CASSYGGNTEAFF

j_call: TRBJ1-1
clone_size: .
v_call: TRBV6-1
d_call: .
cdr3_length: 15
cdr3_nt: TGTGCCAGCAGTGAGCCCGGACTCATGAACACTGAAGCTTTCTTT
cdr3_aa: CASSEPGLMNTEAFF

j_call: TRBJ2-7
clone_size: few
v_call: TRBV30
d_call: .
cdr3_length: 12
cdr3_nt: TGTGCCTGGAGTGCCCGTGATCTCGAGCAGTACTTC
cdr3_aa: CAWSARDLEQYF

j_call: TRBJ1-5
clone_size: .
v_call: TRBV27
d_call: .
cdr3_length: 15
cdr3_nt: TGTGCCAGCAGTTTGGCGGGGGTAGGGAATCAGCCCCAGCATTTT
cdr3_aa: CASSLAGVGNQPQHF

j_call: TRBJ2-7
clone_size: .
v_call: TRBV11-2
d_call: TRBD2
cdr3_length: 13
cdr3_nt: TGTGCCAGCAGCTCCCGACGGGGGGACGAGCAGTACTTC
cdr3_aa: CASSSRRGDEQYF

j_call: TRBJ2-1
clone_size: .
v_call: TRBV18
d_call: .
cdr3_length: 14
cdr3_nt: TGTGCCAGCTCACCGATCTTCTCTTTGGATGAGCAGTTCTTC
cdr3_aa: CASSPIFSLDEQFF

j_call: TRBJ1-4
clone_size: .
v_call: TRBV18
d_call: .
cdr3_length: 16
cdr3_nt: TGTGCCAGCTCGTCTGGAGCCCTCGCAACTAATGAAAAACTGTTTTTT
cdr3_aa: CASSSGALATNEKLFF

j_call: TRBJ2-7
clone_size: few
v_call: TRBV5-1
d_call: TRBD2
cdr3_length: 16
cdr3_nt: TGCGCCAGCAGCTTGGTTGCGGGAGGGGTGCCCTACGAGCAGTACTTC
cdr3_aa: CASSLVAGGVPYEQYF

j_call: TRBJ1-3
clone_size: .
v_call: TRBV9
d_call: .
cdr3_length: 12
cdr3_nt: TGTGCCAGCGGGGGAAATGGAAACACCATATATTTT
cdr3_aa: CASGGNGNTIYF

j_call: TRBJ2-7
clone_size: once
v_call: TRBV9
d_call: TRBD2
cdr3_length: 15
cdr3_nt: TGTGCCAGCAGCGCTTCTAGCGGAAACTCCTACGAGCAGTACTTC
cdr3_aa: CASSASSGNSYEQYF

j_call: TRBJ1-2
clone_size: few
v_call: TRBV27
d_call: .
cdr3_length: 15
cdr3_nt: TGTGCCAGCAGTTTTACGCGACAGGACAACTATGGCTACACCTTC
cdr3_aa: CASSFTRQDNYGYTF

j_call: TRBJ1-1
clone_size: .
v_call: TRBV27
d_call: TRBD1
cdr3_length: 12
cdr3_nt: TGTGCCAGCAGTTTGACAGGGGCTGAAGCTTTCTTT
cdr3_aa: CASSLTGAEAFF

j_call: TRBJ1-4
clone_size: .
v_call: TRBV5-1
d_call: .
cdr3_length: 16
cdr3_nt: TGCGCCAGCAGCAGCTCCGGACAGAGCCTGAATGAAAAACTGTTTTTT
cdr3_aa: CASSSSGQSLNEKLFF

j_call: TRBJ2-1
clone_size: .
v_call: TRBV6-1
d_call: .
cdr3_length: 14
cdr3_nt: TGTGCCAGCAAACCAGGGTTTATCCCCAATGAGCAGTTCTTC
cdr3_aa: CASKPGFIPNEQFF

j_call: TRBJ1-5
clone_size: few
v_call: TRBV30
d_call: .
cdr3_length: 12
cdr3_nt: TGTGCCTGGAGTGTCAGTAATCAGCCCCAGCATTTT
cdr3_aa: CAWSVSNQPQHF

j_call: TRBJ1-5
clone_size: .
v_call: TRBV27
d_call: TRBD1
cdr3_length: 14
cdr3_nt: TGTGCCAGCAGTGGGACAGGGTTCGATCAGCCCCAGCATTTT
cdr3_aa: CASSGTGFDQPQHF

j_call: TRBJ1-2
clone_size: .
v_call: TRBV4-2
d_call: TRBD1
cdr3_length: 16
cdr3_nt: TGTGCCAGCAGCCAGCTCGGACAGGGGACTTTTCATGGCTACACCTTC
cdr3_aa: CASSQLGQGTFHGYTF

j_call: TRBJ2-7
clone_size: .
v_call: TRBV6-1
d_call: .
cdr3_length: 12
cdr3_nt: TGTGCCAGCAGTGAAGCCCCCTACGAGCAGTACTTC
cdr3_aa: CASSEAPYEQYF

j_call: TRBJ2-1
clone_size: .
v_call: TRBV5-1
d_call: TRBD2
cdr3_length: 12
cdr3_nt: TGCGCCAGCAGCTTGGGCGGGAGTGAGCAGTTCTTC
cdr3_aa: CASSLGGSEQFF

j_call: TRBJ2-6
clone_size: .
v_call: TRBV30
d_call: .
cdr3_length: 12
cdr3_nt: TGTGCCTGGAGTTGGGGGGCCAACGTCCTGACTTTC
cdr3_aa: CAWSWGANVLTF

j_call: TRBJ1-5
clone_size: few
v_call: TRBV30
d_call: TRBD1
cdr3_length: 13
cdr3_nt: TGTGCCTGGAGAGGACAGGGCAATCAGCCCCAGCATTTT
cdr3_aa: CAWRGQGNQPQHF

j_call: TRBJ2-5
clone_size: .
v_call: TRBV5-1
d_call: TRBD2
cdr3_length: 17
cdr3_nt: TGCGCCAGCAGCGCACTGACTATGACAACTAGCGAGGAGACCCAGTACTTC
cdr3_aa: CASSALTMTTSEETQYF

j_call: TRBJ2-7
clone_size: .
v_call: TRBV2
d_call: TRBD1
cdr3_length: 12
cdr3_nt: TGTGCCAGCGGGGACAGGGGTGGCGAGCAGTACTTC
cdr3_aa: CASGDRGGEQYF

j_call: TRBJ2-1
clone_size: once
v_call: TRBV28
d_call: TRBD2
cdr3_length: 15
cdr3_nt: TGTGCCAGCGGTGTAGCGGGCACCTTCTACAATGAGCAGTTCTTC
cdr3_aa: CASGVAGTFYNEQFF

j_call: TRBJ2-5
clone_size: .
v_call: TRBV5-1
d_call: .
cdr3_length: 15
cdr3_nt: TGCGCCAGCAGCCCACAGCCCCCCGACGGAGAGACCCAGTACTTC
cdr3_aa: CASSPQPPDGETQYF

j_call: TRBJ2-7
clone_size: few
v_call: TRBV18
d_call: TRBD1
cdr3_length: 14
cdr3_nt: TGTGCCAGCTCACCTTTCGTGAAGGGGGCCGAGCAGTACTTC
cdr3_aa: CASSPFVKGAEQYF

j_call: TRBJ1-2
clone_size: .
v_call: TRBV6-5
d_call: .
cdr3_length: 14
cdr3_nt: TGTGCCAGCAGTTACTCGGCGGCTAACTATGGCTACACCTTC
cdr3_aa: CASSYSAANYGYTF

j_call: TRBJ1-1
clone_size: .
v_call: TRBV6-6
d_call: .
cdr3_length: 15
cdr3_nt: TGTGCCAGCAGTTACTCGGGGAGAACTAACACTGAAGCTTTCTTT
cdr3_aa: CASSYSGRTNTEAFF

j_call: TRBJ2-3
clone_size: .
v_call: TRBV5-4
d_call: TRBD2
cdr3_length: 18
cdr3_nt: TGTGCCAGCAGCCGACAGTTACTAGCGGGGGGGCCGGGAGATACGCAGTATTTT
cdr3_aa: CASSRQLLAGGPGDTQYF

j_call: TRBJ2-7
clone_size: .
v_call: TRBV9
d_call: .
cdr3_length: 16
cdr3_nt: TGTGCCAGCAGCGTCGGGAGTCTGGGGAGCTCCTACGAGCAGTACTTC
cdr3_aa: CASSVGSLGSSYEQYF

j_call: TRBJ2-7
clone_size: .
v_call: TRBV5-1
d_call: TRBD1
cdr3_length: 16
cdr3_nt: TGCGCCAGCAGCTTGGCACCAGGGGGCCTTTCCTACGAGCAGTACTTC
cdr3_aa: CASSLAPGGLSYEQYF

j_call: TRBJ1-4
clone_size: .
v_call: TRBV5-4
d_call: TRBD1
cdr3_length: 17
cdr3_nt: TGTGCCAGCAGCCCGGGTGTCGACAGGGGCCTTAATGAAAAACTGTTTTTT
cdr3_aa: CASSPGVDRGLNEKLFF

j_call: TRBJ1-2
clone_size: .
v_call: TRBV11-2
d_call: .
cdr3_length: 17
cdr3_nt: TGTGCCAGCAGCCATCATTCCCGGGACCCCTCACGCTATGGCTACACCTTC
cdr3_aa: CASSHHSRDPSRYGYTF

j_call: TRBJ2-1
clone_size: .
v_call: TRBV4-2
d_call: .
cdr3_length: 11
cdr3_nt: TGTGCCAGCAGCCAAAACGCCCAGCAGTTCTTC
cdr3_aa: CASSQNAQQFF

j_call: TRBJ2-3
clone_size: .
v_call: TRBV18
d_call: TRBD2
cdr3_length: 17
cdr3_nt: TGTGCCAGCTCACGAACCCTAGCGGGGGGTGCGACAGATACGCAGTATTTT
cdr3_aa: CASSRTLAGGATDTQYF

j_call: TRBJ2-7
clone_size: .
v_call: TRBV9
d_call: .
cdr3_length: 14
cdr3_nt: TGTGCCAGCAGCGTAGGAAGCGCATCCTACGAGCAGTACTTC
cdr3_aa: CASSVGSASYEQYF

j_call: TRBJ1-5
clone_size: .
v_call: TRBV18
d_call: .
cdr3_length: 14
cdr3_nt: TGTGCCAGCTCACCCCGGAATAGCAATCAGCCCCAGCATTTT
cdr3_aa: CASSPRNSNQPQHF

j_call: TRBJ2-5
clone_size: .
v_call: TRBV27
d_call: .
cdr3_length: 14
cdr3_nt: TGTGCCAGCAGTCTAGGCGGGCGGGGAGAGACCCAGTACTTC
cdr3_aa: CASSLGGRGETQYF

j_call: TRBJ1-3
clone_size: once
v_call: TRBV28
d_call: TRBD1
cdr3_length: 19
cdr3_nt: TGTGCCAGCAGCACGTTCCTGGACAGGGCATTTGGATCTGGAAACACCATATATTTT
cdr3_aa: CASSTFLDRAFGSGNTIYF

j_call: TRBJ2-7
clone_size: .
v_call: TRBV27
d_call: TRBD1
cdr3_length: 14
cdr3_nt: TGTGCCAGCAGTGCCACAGGGGGCTACTCCGAGCAGTACTTC
cdr3_aa: CASSATGGYSEQYF

j_call: TRBJ2-1
clone_size: once
v_call: TRBV13
d_call: TRBD1
cdr3_length: 16
cdr3_nt: TGTGCCAGCAGACCCGTAGGGACAGTGTCCTACAATGAGCAGTTCTTC
cdr3_aa: CASRPVGTVSYNEQFF

j_call: TRBJ2-3
clone_size: .
v_call: TRBV7-3
d_call: .
cdr3_length: 13
cdr3_nt: TGTGCCAGCGGGGGGACTAGCACAGATACGCAGTATTTT
cdr3_aa: CASGGTSTDTQYF

j_call: TRBJ1-3
clone_size: .
v_call: TRBV7-3
d_call: .
cdr3_length: 14
cdr3_nt: TGTGCCAGCAGCATGTCAGCGTCTGGAAACACCATATATTTT
cdr3_aa: CASSMSASGNTIYF

j_call: TRBJ1-2
clone_size: .
v_call: TRBV5-1
d_call: TRBD1
cdr3_length: 15
cdr3_nt: TGCGCCAGCAGCTCGAATGACAGGGCTAACTATGGCTACACCTTC
cdr3_aa: CASSSNDRANYGYTF

j_call: TRBJ2-1
clone_size: .
v_call: TRBV4-1
d_call: TRBD2
cdr3_length: 16
cdr3_nt: TGCGCCAGCAGCCAAGGGGCTAGCGGGAGGGTCGGTGAGCAGTTCTTC
cdr3_aa: CASSQGASGRVGEQFF

j_call: TRBJ2-1
clone_size: once
v_call: TRBV4-2
d_call: TRBD2
cdr3_length: 19
cdr3_nt: TGTGCCAGCAGCCAAGACGCGGGGTCCGGGACTAGCGGGAGAAGAGGGCAGTTCTTC
cdr3_aa: CASSQDAGSGTSGRRGQFF